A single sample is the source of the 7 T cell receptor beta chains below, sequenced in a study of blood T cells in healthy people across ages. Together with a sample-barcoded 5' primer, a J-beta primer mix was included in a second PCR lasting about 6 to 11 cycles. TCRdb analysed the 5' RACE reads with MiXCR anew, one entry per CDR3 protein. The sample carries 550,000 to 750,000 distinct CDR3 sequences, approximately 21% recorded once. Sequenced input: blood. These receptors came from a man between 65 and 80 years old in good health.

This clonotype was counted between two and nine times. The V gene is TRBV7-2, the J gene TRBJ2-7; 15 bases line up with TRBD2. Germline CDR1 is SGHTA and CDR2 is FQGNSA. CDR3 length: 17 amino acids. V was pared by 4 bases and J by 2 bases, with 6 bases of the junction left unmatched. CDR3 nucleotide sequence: TGTGCCAGCAGCTCGCCTGGACTAGCGGGAGGGACCTACGAGCAGTACTTC. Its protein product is CASSSPGLAGGTYEQYF.

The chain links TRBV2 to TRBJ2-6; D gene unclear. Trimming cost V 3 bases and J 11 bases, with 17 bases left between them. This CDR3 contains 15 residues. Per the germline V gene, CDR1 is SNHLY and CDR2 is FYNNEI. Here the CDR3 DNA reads TGTGCCAGCAGTGACCTAGGTGTCAGGTTCGACGTCCTGACTTTC. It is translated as CASSDLGVRFDVLTF.

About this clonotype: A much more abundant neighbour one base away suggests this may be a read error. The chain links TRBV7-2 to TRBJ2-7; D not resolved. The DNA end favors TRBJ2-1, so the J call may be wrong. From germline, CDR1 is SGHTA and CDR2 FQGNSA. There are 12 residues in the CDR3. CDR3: CASTTFEREQFF. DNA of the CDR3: TGTGCCAGCACCACGTTTGAGAGGGAGCAGTTCTTC.

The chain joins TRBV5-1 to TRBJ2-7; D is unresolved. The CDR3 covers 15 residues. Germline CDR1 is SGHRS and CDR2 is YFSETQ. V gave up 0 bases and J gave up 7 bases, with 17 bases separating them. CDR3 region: CASSLVVTQVGEQYF. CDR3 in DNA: TGCGCCAGCAGCTTGGTTGTGACACAAGTGGGGGAGCAGTACTTC.

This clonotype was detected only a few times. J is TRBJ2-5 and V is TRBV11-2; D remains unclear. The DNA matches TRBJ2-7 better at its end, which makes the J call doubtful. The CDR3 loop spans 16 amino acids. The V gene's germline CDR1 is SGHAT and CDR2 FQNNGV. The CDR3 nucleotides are TGTGCCAGCAGCTTAGCCAGCGTGGGTAGCAATTACGAGCAGTACTTC. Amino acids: CASSLASVGSNYEQYF.

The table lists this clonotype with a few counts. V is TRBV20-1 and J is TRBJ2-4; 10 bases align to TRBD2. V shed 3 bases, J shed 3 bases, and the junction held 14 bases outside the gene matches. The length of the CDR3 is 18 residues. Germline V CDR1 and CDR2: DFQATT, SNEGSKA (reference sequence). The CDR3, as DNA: TGCAGTGCTAGCGGCTCGGGAGCGGGAGGGTCCGACAAAAACATTCAGTACTTC. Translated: CSASGSGAGGSDKNIQYF.

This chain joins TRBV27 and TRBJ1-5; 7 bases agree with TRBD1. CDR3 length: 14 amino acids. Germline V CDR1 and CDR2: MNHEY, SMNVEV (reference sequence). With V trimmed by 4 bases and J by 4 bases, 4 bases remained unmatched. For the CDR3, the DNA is TGTGCCAGCAGTTGGAGGGGGCGAAATCAGCCCCAGCATTTT. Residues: CASSWRGRNQPQHF.